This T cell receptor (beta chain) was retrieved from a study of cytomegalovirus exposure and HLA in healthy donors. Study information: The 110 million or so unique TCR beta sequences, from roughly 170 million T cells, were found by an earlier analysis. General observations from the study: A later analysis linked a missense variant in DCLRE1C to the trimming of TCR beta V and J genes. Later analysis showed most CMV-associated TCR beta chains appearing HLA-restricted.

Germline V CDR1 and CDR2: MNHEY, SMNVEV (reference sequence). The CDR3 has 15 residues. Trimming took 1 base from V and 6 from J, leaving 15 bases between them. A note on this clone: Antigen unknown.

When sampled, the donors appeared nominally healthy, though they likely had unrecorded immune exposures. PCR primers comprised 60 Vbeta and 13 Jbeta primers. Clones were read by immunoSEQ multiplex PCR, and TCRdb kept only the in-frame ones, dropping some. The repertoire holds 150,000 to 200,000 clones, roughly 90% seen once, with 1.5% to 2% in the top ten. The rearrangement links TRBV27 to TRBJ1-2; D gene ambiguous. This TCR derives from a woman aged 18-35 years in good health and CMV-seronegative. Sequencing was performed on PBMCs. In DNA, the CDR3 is TGTGCCAGCAGTTTATACGGCACGAGGTGGGATGGCTACACCTTC. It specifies CASSLYGTRWDGYTF.